This TCR beta chain was captured by sequencing in a study of T cells after yellow fever vaccination. Study-wide results and caveats: The CD4 and CD8 compartments had a small share of their clonotypes in common.

The study made its TCR cDNA through 5'RACE template switching. That step introduced a universal primer site along with UMIs. One entry per CDR3 protein results from TCRdb running MiXCR on the 5' RACE reads. The top ten clones hold about 25% of a sample with a few hundred thousand distinct CDR3 sequences, around 3.9% of them seen once. A few counts support this clonotype. What it binds is unknown. Germline V CDR1 and CDR2: KGHDR, SFDVKD. The trim removed 7 bases at V and 1 base at J, leaving 3 bases unmatched. The length of the CDR3 is 14 residues. The V gene is TRBV24-1, the J gene TRBJ2-5; 9 positions agree with TRBD1. Sequencing used PBMCs, obtained on the day of the yellow fever booster vaccination. This receptor was taken from a man younger than 35 who received the YFV17D yellow fever vaccine. CDR3 nucleotides: TGTGCCACCAGGGAGACAGGGGGCCAAGAGACCCAGTACTTC. It specifies CATRETGGQETQYF.